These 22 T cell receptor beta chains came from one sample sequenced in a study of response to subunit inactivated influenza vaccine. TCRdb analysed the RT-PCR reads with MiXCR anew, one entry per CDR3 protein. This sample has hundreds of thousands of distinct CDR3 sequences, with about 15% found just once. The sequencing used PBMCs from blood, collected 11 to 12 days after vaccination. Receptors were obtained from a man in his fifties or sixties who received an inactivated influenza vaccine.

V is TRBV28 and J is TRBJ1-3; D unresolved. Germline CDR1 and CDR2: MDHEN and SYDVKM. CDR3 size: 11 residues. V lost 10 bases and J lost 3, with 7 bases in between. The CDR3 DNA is TGTGCCACCCGGTATGGAAACACCATATATTTT. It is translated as CATRYGNTIYF.

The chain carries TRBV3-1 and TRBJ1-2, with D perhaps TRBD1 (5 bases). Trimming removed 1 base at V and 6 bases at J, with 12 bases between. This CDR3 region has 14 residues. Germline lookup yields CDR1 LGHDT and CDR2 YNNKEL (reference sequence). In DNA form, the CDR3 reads TGTGCCAGCAGCCAAGGCGGGACGGAGAATGGCTACACCTTC. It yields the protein CASSQGGTENGYTF.

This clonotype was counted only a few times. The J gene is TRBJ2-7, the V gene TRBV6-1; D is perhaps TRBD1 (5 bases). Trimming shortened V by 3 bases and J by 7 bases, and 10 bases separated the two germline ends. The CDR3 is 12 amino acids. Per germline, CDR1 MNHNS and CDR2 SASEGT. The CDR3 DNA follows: TGTGCCAGCAGTGACAGGGTGAGGGAGCAGTACTTC. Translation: CASSDRVREQYF.

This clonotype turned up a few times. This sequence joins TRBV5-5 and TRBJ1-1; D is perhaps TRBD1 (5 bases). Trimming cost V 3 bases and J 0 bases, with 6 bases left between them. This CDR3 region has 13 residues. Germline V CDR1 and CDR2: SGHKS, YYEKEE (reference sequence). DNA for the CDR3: TGTGCCAGCAGCTGGGACTTGAACACTGAAGCTTTCTTT. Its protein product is CASSWDLNTEAFF. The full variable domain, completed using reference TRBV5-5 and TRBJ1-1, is DAGVTQSPTHLIKTRGQQVTLRCSPISGHKSVSWYQQVLGQGPQFIFQYYEKEERGRGNFPDRFSARQFPNYSSELNVNALLLGDSALYLCASSWDLNTEAFFGQGTRLTVV.

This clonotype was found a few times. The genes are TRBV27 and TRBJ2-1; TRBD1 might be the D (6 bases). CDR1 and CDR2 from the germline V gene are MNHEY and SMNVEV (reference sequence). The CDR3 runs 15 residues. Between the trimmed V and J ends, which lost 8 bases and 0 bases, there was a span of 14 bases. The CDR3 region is CASHGTPSSYNEQFF. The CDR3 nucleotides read TGTGCCAGCCACGGGACACCCAGCTCCTACAATGAGCAGTTCTTC.

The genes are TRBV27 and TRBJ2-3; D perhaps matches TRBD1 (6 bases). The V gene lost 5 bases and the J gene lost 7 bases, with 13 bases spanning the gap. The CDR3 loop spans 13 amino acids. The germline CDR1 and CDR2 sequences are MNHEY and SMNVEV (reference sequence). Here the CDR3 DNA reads TGTGCCAGCAGTCGAGACAGGTCATATACGCAGTATTTT. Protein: CASSRDRSYTQYF.

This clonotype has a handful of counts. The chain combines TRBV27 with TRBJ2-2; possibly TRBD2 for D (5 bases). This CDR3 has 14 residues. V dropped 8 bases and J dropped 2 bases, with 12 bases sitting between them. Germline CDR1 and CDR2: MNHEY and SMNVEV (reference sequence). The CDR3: CASGKGANTGELFF. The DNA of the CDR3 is TGTGCCAGCGGAAAGGGAGCAAACACCGGGGAGCTGTTTTTT.

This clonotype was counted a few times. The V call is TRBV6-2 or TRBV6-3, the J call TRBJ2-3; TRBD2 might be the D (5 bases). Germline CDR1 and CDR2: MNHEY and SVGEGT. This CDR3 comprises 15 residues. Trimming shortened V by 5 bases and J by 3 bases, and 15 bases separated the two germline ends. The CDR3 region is CASSLQSPGTDTQYF. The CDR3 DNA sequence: TGTGCCAGCAGTCTTCAATCTCCGGGGACAGATACGCAGTATTTT.

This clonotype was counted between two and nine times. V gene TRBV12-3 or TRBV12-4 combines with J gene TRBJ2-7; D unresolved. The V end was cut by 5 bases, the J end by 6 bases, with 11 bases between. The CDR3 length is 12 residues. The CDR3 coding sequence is TGTGCCAGCAGTCCCGATGGGCCCGAGCAGTACTTC. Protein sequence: CASSPDGPEQYF.

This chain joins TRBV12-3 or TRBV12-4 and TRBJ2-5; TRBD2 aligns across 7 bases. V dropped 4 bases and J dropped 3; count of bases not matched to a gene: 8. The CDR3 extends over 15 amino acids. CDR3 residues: CASSSSGGAKETQYF. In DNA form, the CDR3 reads TGTGCCAGCAGTTCATCGGGGGGTGCAAAAGAGACCCAGTACTTC.

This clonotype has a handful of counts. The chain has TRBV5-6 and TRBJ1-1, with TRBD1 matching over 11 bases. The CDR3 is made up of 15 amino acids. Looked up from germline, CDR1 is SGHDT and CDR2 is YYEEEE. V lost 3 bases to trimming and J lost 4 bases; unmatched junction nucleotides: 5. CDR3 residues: CASSSPGQGGTEAFF. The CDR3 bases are TGTGCCAGCAGCTCACCGGGACAGGGGGGCACTGAAGCTTTCTTT.

CDR3 bases: TGTGCCAGCAGCTCGCTAGTAGGGCAGGGATCAAACACCGGGGAGCTGTTTTTT. Amino acid sequence: CASSSLVGQGSNTGELFF. The chain couples TRBV5-6 to TRBJ2-2, with a weak D call TRBD1 (5 bases). The CDR3 is 18 residues long. Trimming took 3 bases from V and 2 from J, leaving 20 bases between them. Germline V gene sequence: CDR1 SGHDT, CDR2 YYEEEE.

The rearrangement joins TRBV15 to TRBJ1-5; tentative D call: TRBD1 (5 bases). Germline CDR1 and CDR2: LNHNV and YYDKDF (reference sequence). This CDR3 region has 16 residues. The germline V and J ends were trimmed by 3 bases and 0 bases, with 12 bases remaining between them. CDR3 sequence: CATSRTDRDSNQPQHF. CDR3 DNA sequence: TGTGCCACCAGCAGGACAGACCGGGATAGCAATCAGCCCCAGCATTTT. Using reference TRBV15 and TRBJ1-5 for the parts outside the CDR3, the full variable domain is DAMVIQNPRYQVTQFGKPVTLSCSQTLNHNVMYWYQQKSSQAPKLLFHYYDKDFNNEADTPDNFQSRRPNTSFCFLDIRSPGLGDTAMYLCATSRTDRDSNQPQHFGDGTRLSIL.

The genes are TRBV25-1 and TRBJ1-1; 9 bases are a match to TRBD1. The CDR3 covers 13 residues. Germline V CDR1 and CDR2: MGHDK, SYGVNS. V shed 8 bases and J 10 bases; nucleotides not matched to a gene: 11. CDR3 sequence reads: CASLAGTGKVAFF. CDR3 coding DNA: TGTGCCAGCCTTGCCGGGACAGGGAAGGTAGCTTTCTTT.

The CDR3 nucleotides read TGTGCCAGCAGCTTACTGGCAGGTCCGCCGTCTAATGAAAAACTGTTTTTT. The encoded protein is CASSLLAGPPSNEKLFF. The genes are TRBV7-9 and TRBJ1-4; D not certain. Trimming removed 2 bases at V and 3 bases at J, with 16 bases between. The CDR3 totals 17 residues. CDR1 and CDR2 (germline): SEHNR, FQNEAQ (reference sequence).

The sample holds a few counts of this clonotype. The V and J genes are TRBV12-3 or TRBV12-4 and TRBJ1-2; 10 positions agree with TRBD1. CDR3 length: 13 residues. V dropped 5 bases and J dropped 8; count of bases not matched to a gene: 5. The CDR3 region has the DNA TGTGCCAGCAGTACAGGGACAGGGGAGGGCTACACCTTC. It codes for CASSTGTGEGYTF.

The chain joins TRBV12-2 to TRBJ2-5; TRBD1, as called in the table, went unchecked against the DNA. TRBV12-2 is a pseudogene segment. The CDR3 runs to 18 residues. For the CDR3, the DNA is TGTGCAAGTCGCCCTGGGGAGGGTGCGGGGGCCGCCCGGGAGACCCAGTACTTC. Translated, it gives CASRPGEGAGAARETQYF.

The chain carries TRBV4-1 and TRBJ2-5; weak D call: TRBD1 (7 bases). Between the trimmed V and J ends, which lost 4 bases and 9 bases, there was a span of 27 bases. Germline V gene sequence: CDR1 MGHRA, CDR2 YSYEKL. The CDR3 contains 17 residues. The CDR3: CASSLREGASGEFPQYF. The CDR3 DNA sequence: TGCGCCAGCAGCCTCCGAGAGGGGGCGTCGGGGGAGTTTCCCCAGTACTTC.

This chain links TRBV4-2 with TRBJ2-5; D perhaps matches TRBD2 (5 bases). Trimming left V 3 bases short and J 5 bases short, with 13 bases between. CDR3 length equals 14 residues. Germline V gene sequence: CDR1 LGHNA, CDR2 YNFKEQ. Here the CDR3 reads CASSQVLAQETQYF. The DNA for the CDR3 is TGTGCCAGCAGCCAGGTTCTAGCTCAGGAGACCCAGTACTTC.

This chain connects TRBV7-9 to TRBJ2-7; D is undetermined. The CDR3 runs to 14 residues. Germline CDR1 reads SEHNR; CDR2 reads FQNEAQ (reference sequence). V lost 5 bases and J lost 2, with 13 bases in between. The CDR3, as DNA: TGTGCCAGCAGCCAAGAGGCCCACCCCTACGAGCAGTACTTC. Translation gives CASSQEAHPYEQYF.

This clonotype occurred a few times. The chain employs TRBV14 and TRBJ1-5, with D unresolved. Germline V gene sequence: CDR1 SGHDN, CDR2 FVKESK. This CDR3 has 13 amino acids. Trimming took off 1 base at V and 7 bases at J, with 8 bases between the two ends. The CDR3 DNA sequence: TGTGCCAGCAGCCAAGGGAGGGCCCAGCCCCAGCATTTT. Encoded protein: CASSQGRAQPQHF.

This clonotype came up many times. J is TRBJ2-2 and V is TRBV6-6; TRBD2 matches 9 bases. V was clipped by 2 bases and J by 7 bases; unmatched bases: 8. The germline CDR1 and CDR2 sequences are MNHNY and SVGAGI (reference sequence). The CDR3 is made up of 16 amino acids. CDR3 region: CASSYAPSGDGGELFF. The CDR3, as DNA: TGTGCCAGCAGTTACGCCCCTAGCGGGGACGGCGGGGAGCTGTTTTTT.